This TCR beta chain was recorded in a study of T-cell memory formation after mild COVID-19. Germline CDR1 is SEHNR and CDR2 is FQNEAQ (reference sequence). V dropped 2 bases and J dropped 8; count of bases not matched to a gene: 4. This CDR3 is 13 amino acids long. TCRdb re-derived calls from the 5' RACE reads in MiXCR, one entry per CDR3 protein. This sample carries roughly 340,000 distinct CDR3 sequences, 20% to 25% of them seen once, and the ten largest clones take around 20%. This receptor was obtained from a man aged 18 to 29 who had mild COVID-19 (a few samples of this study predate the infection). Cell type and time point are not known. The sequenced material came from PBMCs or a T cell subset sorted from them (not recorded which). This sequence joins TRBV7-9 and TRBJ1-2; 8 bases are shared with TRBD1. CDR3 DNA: TGTGCCAGCAGCTTACAGGGGGCGCGGGGCTACACCTTC. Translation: CASSLQGARGYTF.